This note documents a single T cell receptor (beta chain) sequence. This specimen belongs to a study of T cell responses to AZD1222 COVID-19 vaccine. This table comes from immunoSEQ multiplex PCR, and its TCRdb copy is limited to in-frame clones, with some not included. The sample has around 50,000 clones; around 80% are singletons. The CDR3 loop spans 10 amino acids. The chain recombines TRBV21-1 with TRBJ1-1. TRBV21-1 constitutes a pseudogene. This receptor was identified in an adult in good health. The sample consisted of peripheral blood, taken on day 0 of AZD1222 vaccination. In nucleotides, the CDR3 is TGTGCCAGCAGCAAAGGAGAAGCTTTCTTT. It specifies CASSKGEAFF.